Here is one T cell receptor beta chain with its context. Triplicate sorts of 300,000 cells per CD8+ subset. UMI-labeled TRB cDNA libraries were prepared by 5' RACE. TCRdb re-called the 5' RACE reads and catalogs CDR3 proteins one per entry, DNA excluded. Its table records 45,000 to 55,000 distinct CDR3 sequences. CDR1 and CDR2 from the germline V gene are MNHEY and SVGEGT. The CDR3 length is 15 residues. The sample is drawn from a study of CXCR3-negative and CXCR3-positive naive CD8 T cells. Background on the study: Libraries each contributed about 1.5 +/- 0.3 million TRB reads, for about 135 million in total.

Source material: memory CD8+ T cells from blood. This chain joins TRBV6-2 or TRBV6-3 and TRBJ2-6. This TCR derives from a human donor in good health. Some clones in this sample may be carry-over from other donors' samples. CDR3: CASSYRGSGANVLTF.